Sequencing of this T cell receptor (beta chain) was carried out in a study of blood T cell repertoires in COVID-19. Unmatched junction bases numbered 9, after V lost 6 bases and J lost 1 base. CDR3 length equals 16 residues. Germline CDR1 reads ENHRY; CDR2 reads SYGVKD. In terms of age and location, participants ranged from roughly 18 to 95 years and lived in around 22 US areas. How the authors handled the data: The assay estimated nucleated cells by amplifying reference gene primers. Produced via immunoSEQ multiplex PCR; TCRdb's table is partial and in-frame only. V, J and clone size reflect that table, while D and trimming were determined from the DNA. This table holds about 410,000 clones, roughly 89% found once.

The chain recombines TRBV10-3 with TRBJ2-1; 7 nucleotides match TRBD2. What was sequenced was PBMCs or T cells enriched from blood (not recorded which). This clonotype was sampled from a woman aged 25 to 45 who had recovered from COVID-19. The DNA of the CDR3 is TGTGCCATCAGGCGGGCGGGAGTCAGTTCCTACAATGAGCAGTTCTTC. Amino acids: CAIRRAGVSSYNEQFF.